A single sample gave rise to the 10 T cell receptor beta chains below, sequenced in a study of resident and recirculating memory T cells in vitiligo. The table came from immunoSEQ multiplex PCR; TCRdb's copy has only in-frame clones and leaves some out. This table holds some 70,000 clones, approximately 93% found once. The sequencing input was blood. The receptors shown here come from a male donor with vitiligo.

This rearrangement joins TRBV29-1 to TRBJ1-5; D is possibly TRBD1 (5 bases). CDR1 and CDR2 from the germline V gene are SQVTM and ANQGSEA. The CDR3 is 16 residues long. V shed 0 bases and J shed 3 bases, with 15 bases lying between them. The CDR3 loop is CSVEDQDGAVNQPQHF. In nucleotides, the CDR3 is TGCAGCGTTGAAGATCAGGATGGGGCCGTCAATCAGCCCCAGCATTTT.

The chain combines TRBV7-2 with TRBJ1-5, with D possibly matching TRBD1 (6 bases). The CDR3 spans 16 residues. The ends were cut back, 1 base at V and 0 bases at J, with 10 bases in the middle. CDR1 and CDR2 (germline): SGHTA, FQGNSA. CDR3 sequence (DNA): TGTGCCAGCAGCTTAGGGGGACACCTTAGCAATCAGCCCCAGCATTTT. Amino acids: CASSLGGHLSNQPQHF. The variable domain in full, with the rest retrieved from reference TRBV7-2 and TRBJ1-5, is GAGVSQSPSNKVTEKGKDVELRCDPISGHTALYWYRQSLGQGLEFLIYFQGNSAPDKSGLPSDRFSAERTGGSVSTLTIQRTQQEDSAVYLCASSLGGHLSNQPQHFGDGTRLSIL.

The chain employs TRBV5-1 and TRBJ2-5; the D gene is possibly TRBD1 (6 bases). Trimming shortened V by 1 base and J by 0 bases, and 7 bases separated the two germline ends. Germline CDR1 reads SGHRS; CDR2 reads YFSETQ. The CDR3 runs to 14 residues. In DNA, the CDR3 is TGCGCCAGCAGCTTGACAGGGAACCAAGAGACCCAGTACTTC. Amino acid sequence: CASSLTGNQETQYF.

The chain's CDR3 is CAWSSEGRLEMNTEAFF. Here the CDR3 DNA reads TGTGCCTGGAGTTCCGAGGGCCGACTGGAAATGAACACTGAAGCTTTCTTT. V gene TRBV30 combines with J gene TRBJ1-1; D unresolved. The CDR3 has 17 residues. Trimming left V 2 bases short and J 0 bases short, with 19 bases between. CDR1 and CDR2 (germline): GTSNPN, SVGIG (reference sequence).

J is TRBJ2-3 and V is TRBV6-5; a weak D match, TRBD2 (6 bases). The germline CDR1 and CDR2 sequences are MNHEY and SVGAGI. With 2 bases removed from V and 2 bases from J, the gap between germline ends came to 11 bases. The CDR3 spans 15 residues. This chain's CDR3 is CASSYGGDYTDTQYF. Here the CDR3 DNA reads TGTGCCAGCAGTTACGGCGGGGATTACACAGATACGCAGTATTTT.

The chain has TRBV6-1 and TRBJ2-1; 9 nucleotides line up with TRBD2. With V trimmed by 2 bases and J by 6 bases, 5 bases remained unmatched. The CDR3 contains 15 residues. CDR1 and CDR2 from the germline V gene are MNHNS and SASEGT. CDR3 coding DNA: TGTGCCAGCAGTGAAATGCGGGGGGGAAGCAATGAGCAGTTCTTC. Translated: CASSEMRGGSNEQFF.

The rearrangement links TRBV5-6 to TRBJ1-2; 10 nucleotides align to TRBD1. The germline CDR1 and CDR2 sequences are SGHDT and YYEEEE. The CDR3 sequence is 13 residues long. With 4 bases clipped from V and 8 bases from J, the junction kept 5 bases outside the gene matches. The CDR3 bases are TGTGCCAGCAGCACCCGGGACAGGGGCGGCTACACCTTC. It codes for CASSTRDRGGYTF.

The chain is built from TRBV5-1 and TRBJ2-2; 7 nucleotides align to TRBD2. The germline CDR1 and CDR2 sequences are SGHRS and YFSETQ. Unmatched junction bases numbered 5, after V lost 0 bases and J lost 3 bases. The CDR3 is 16 residues long. DNA for the CDR3: TGCGCCAGCAGCTTGGGAGGCGGGGGTGACACCGGGGAGCTGTTTTTT. Amino acids: CASSLGGGGDTGELFF. Filled out from reference TRBV5-1 and TRBJ2-2, the complete variable domain reads KAGVTQTPRYLIKTRGQQVTLSCSPISGHRSVSWYQQTPGQGLQFLFEYFSETQRNKGNFPGRFSGRQFSNSRSEMNVSTLELGDSALYLCASSLGGGGDTGELFFGEGSRLTVL.

The chain joins TRBV5-8 to TRBJ1-2; D is unclear. The ends were cut back, 0 bases at V and 8 bases at J, with 11 bases in the middle. CDR3 length: 13 residues. From germline, CDR1 is SGHTS and CDR2 YDEGEE. The DNA for the CDR3 is TGTGCCAGCAGCTTGGGTTCCGGGGAAGGCTACACCTTC. Translated: CASSLGSGEGYTF.

This chain joins TRBV29-1 and TRBJ2-6; 9 positions match TRBD1. The CDR3 runs 16 residues. The trim removed 7 bases at V and 0 bases at J, leaving 7 bases unmatched. From germline, CDR1 is SQVTM and CDR2 ANQGSEA. CDR3 in amino acids: CSAQQGAPSGANVLTF. The CDR3 DNA follows: TGCAGCGCACAACAGGGGGCTCCCTCTGGGGCCAACGTCCTGACTTTC.